Presented here are 26 T cell receptor beta chains from one specimen sequenced in a study of response to subunit inactivated influenza vaccine. TCRdb passed the RT-PCR reads through MiXCR, listing each CDR3 protein once. Here the sample spans around 570,000 distinct CDR3 sequences, 7.6% being singletons. The material sequenced was PBMCs from blood, taken around 25 months after vaccination. These receptors all stem from a man aged 50-75 years who received an inactivated influenza vaccine.

This clonotype was seen ten or more times. The V and J genes are TRBV19 and TRBJ2-2; D is unclear. CDR1 is LNHDA and CDR2 is SQIVND in the germline V gene (reference sequence). This CDR3 spans 15 amino acids. V lost 5 bases, J lost 0 bases, and 10 bases lay in between. In DNA form, the CDR3 reads TGTGCCAGTAGTGAAATGGCGGCGAACACCGGGGAGCTGTTTTTT. This sequence encodes CASSEMAANTGELFF.

The J gene is TRBJ2-7, the V gene TRBV7-2; D may be TRBD2 (6 bases). Germline V gives CDR1 SGHTA, CDR2 FQGNSA. The CDR3 is made up of 15 amino acids. The V and J ends lost 1 base and 1 base respectively, with 11 bases between them. The CDR3 nucleotides are TGTGCCAGCAGCTTAGGGCGGGGTATTTCCTACGAGCAGTACTTC. This sequence encodes CASSLGRGISYEQYF.

The chain joins TRBV29-1 to TRBJ2-7, with D unresolved. The V gene's germline CDR1 is SQVTM and CDR2 ANQGSEA. The V gene lost 4 bases and the J gene lost 0 bases, with 7 bases spanning the gap. CDR3 length: 12 amino acids. The CDR3 reads CSVGERSYEQYF. The CDR3 DNA reads TGCAGCGTTGGGGAACGCTCCTACGAGCAGTACTTC.

For the CDR3, the DNA is TGCGCCAGCAGCTTTGGACCCCCGAACACTGAAGCTTTCTTT. As protein: CASSFGPPNTEAFF. V and J are TRBV5-1 and TRBJ1-1; D uncertain. The length of the CDR3 is 14 residues. Germline V lookup: CDR1 SGHRS, CDR2 YFSETQ. The V and J ends lost 2 bases and 1 base respectively, with 9 bases between them.

This chain links TRBV7-2 with TRBJ2-3, with 8 bases lining up with TRBD2. CDR3 length equals 15 residues. CDR1 and CDR2 (germline): SGHTA, FQGNSA. The J segment lost 4 bases and the V segment lost 4 bases, leaving 7 bases of the junction unmatched. This chain's CDR3 is CASSSSGGRPDTQYF. The CDR3 DNA reads TGTGCCAGCAGCTCCTCGGGGGGGCGCCCAGATACGCAGTATTTT.

The CDR3 coding sequence is TGTGCCATCAGTGAAAGGACGAAGAGCTCCTACGAGCAGTACTTC. Translation gives CAISERTKSSYEQYF. The chain couples TRBV10-3 to TRBJ2-7; D remains unclear. The CDR3 length is 15 residues. The V gene's germline CDR1 is ENHRY and CDR2 SYGVKD. V was trimmed by 3 bases and J by 0 bases, leaving 12 bases between them.

This clonotype was detected ten times or more. The chain joins TRBV5-1 to TRBJ2-3, with D unresolved. V lost 5 bases and J 0 bases, leaving 13 bases between the germline ends. Germline CDR1 and CDR2: SGHRS and YFSETQ. CDR3 length equals 15 residues. The CDR3 spells CASSRTRPSTDTQYF. The CDR3 DNA is TGCGCCAGCAGTCGGACCCGGCCTAGCACAGATACGCAGTATTTT. Combining the CDR3 with reference TRBV5-1 and TRBJ2-3 gives the whole variable domain KAGVTQTPRYLIKTRGQQVTLSCSPISGHRSVSWYQQTPGQGLQFLFEYFSETQRNKGNFPGRFSGRQFSNSRSEMNVSTLELGDSALYLCASSRTRPSTDTQYFGPGTRLTVL.

This clonotype was counted ten times or more. The rearrangement joins TRBV6-5 to TRBJ2-1; TRBD2 matches at 8 bases. The CDR3 has 18 residues. Germline V CDR1 and CDR2: MNHEY, SVGAGI. J was trimmed by 0 bases and V by 0 bases; bases with no gene match: 7. DNA of the CDR3: TGTGCCAGCAGTTACTCCTCCATAACTAGCGGCTCCTACAATGAGCAGTTCTTC. Protein sequence: CASSYSSITSGSYNEQFF.

Only a few counts were recorded for this clonotype. The rearrangement uses TRBV12-3 or TRBV12-4 and TRBJ1-2, with TRBD1 as a possible D gene (5 bases). CDR3 size: 14 residues. Trimming removed 6 bases from V and 2 bases from J, with 13 bases in between. Here the CDR3 reads CASREGSANYGYTF. In DNA, the CDR3 is TGTGCCAGCAGGGAGGGGTCCGCAAACTATGGCTACACCTTC.

This clonotype was recorded many times. This sequence joins TRBV28 and TRBJ2-6; D assignment may be TRBD1 or TRBD2 (5 bases each). The CDR3 has 13 amino acids. The V and J ends lost 6 bases and 6 bases respectively, with 9 bases between them. Germline V CDR1 and CDR2: MDHEN, SYDVKM. CDR3 in amino acids: CASRYGTANVLTF. CDR3 DNA sequence: TGTGCCAGCAGATACGGGACGGCCAACGTCCTGACTTTC.

There are many counts of this clonotype. The rearrangement joins TRBV10-3 to TRBJ2-3; D is unclear. This CDR3 has 18 residues. V lost 3 bases and J 0 bases, leaving 19 bases between the germline ends. Germline lookup yields CDR1 ENHRY and CDR2 SYGVKD. CDR3 residues: CAISEYSELISSTDTQYF. The CDR3 region has the DNA TGTGCCATCAGTGAATATTCAGAGTTAATTTCTAGCACAGATACGCAGTATTTT.

The chain recombines TRBV7-9 with TRBJ1-1; TRBD1 agrees at 9 bases. Germline CDR1 and CDR2: SEHNR and FQNEAQ (reference sequence). CDR3 length: 15 amino acids. V shed 4 bases, J shed 5 bases, and the junction held 8 bases outside the gene matches. In nucleotides, the CDR3 is TGTGCCAGCAGCTGGGGGACAGGGTCCACGACTGAAGCTTTCTTT. Its translation is CASSWGTGSTTEAFF. Variable domain in full (rest from reference TRBV7-9 and TRBJ1-1): DTGVSQNPRHKITKRGQNVTFRCDPISEHNRLYWYRQTLGQGPEFLTYFQNEAQLEKSRLLSDRFSAERPKGSFSTLEIQRTEQGDSAMYLCASSWGTGSTTEAFFGQGTRLTVV.

The V gene is TRBV12-3 or TRBV12-4, the J gene TRBJ1-3, with a possible D match to TRBD1 (6 bases). The CDR3 consists of 15 residues. The V end was cut by 5 bases, the J end by 5 bases, with 16 bases between. CDR3 region: CASSPPRGDRNTIYF. CDR3 sequence (DNA): TGTGCCAGCAGTCCGCCCAGGGGTGATCGAAACACCATATATTTT.

This clonotype was counted many times. The rearrangement uses TRBV4-3 and TRBJ2-1; 11 bases line up with TRBD2. CDR3 length: 18 residues. CDR1 and CDR2 from the germline V gene are LGHNA and YSLEER. J lost 5 bases, V lost 0 bases, and 9 bases had no gene match. Written as DNA, the CDR3 is TGCGCCAGCAGCCAAGAACCAACCCTAGCGGGGGGTCACAATGAGCAGTTCTTC. This encodes CASSQEPTLAGGHNEQFF.

Many counts were recorded for this clonotype. The V gene is TRBV14, the J gene TRBJ1-2; 11 bases map to TRBD1. Germline assignment: CDR1 SGHDN and CDR2 FVKESK. The CDR3 consists of 13 residues. The V gene end was trimmed by 5 bases and the J gene end by 7 bases; junction bases not matched to a gene: 3. CDR3 sequence: CASSAGTGGGYTF. For the CDR3, the DNA is TGTGCCAGCAGCGCCGGGACAGGGGGTGGCTACACCTTC.

This clonotype was picked up many times. This chain connects TRBV20-1 to TRBJ2-3, with 8 bases that match TRBD1. This CDR3 comprises 15 residues. Germline values: CDR1 DFQATT, CDR2 SNEGSKA (reference sequence). V shed 0 bases, J shed 8 bases, and the junction held 10 bases outside the gene matches. CDR3 sequence reads: CSARETGTGLGTQYF. CDR3 nucleotide sequence: TGCAGTGCTAGAGAAACCGGGACAGGACTGGGTACGCAGTATTTT.

This clonotype appeared many times. This sequence joins TRBV2 and TRBJ1-4, with 7 bases lining up with TRBD1. This CDR3 comprises 14 residues. Trimming took 7 bases from V and 8 from J; bases not matched to a gene: 10. In germline, CDR1 is SNHLY, CDR2 FYNNEI. For the CDR3, the DNA is TGTGCCAGCATGGAGACAGGGACTCCGGAAAAACTGTTTTTT. Translating gives CASMETGTPEKLFF. Supplemented by reference TRBV2 and TRBJ1-4, the full variable domain reads EPEVTQTPSHQVTQMGQEVILRCVPISNHLYFYWYRQILGQKVEFLVSFYNNEISEKSEIFDDQFSVERPDGSNFTLKIRSTKLEDSAMYFCASMETGTPEKLFFGSGTQLSVL.

This clonotype was seen ten or more times. The rearrangement uses TRBV24-1 and TRBJ1-2, with D possibly TRBD1 on 6 matching bases. The V end was cut by 3 bases, the J end by 2 bases, with 12 bases between. This CDR3 comprises 15 residues. CDR1 KGHDR and CDR2 SFDVKD come from the germline V gene. The CDR3 nucleotides read TGTGCCACCAGTGATGGAATAACAGGGAACTATGGCTACACCTTC. It translates to CATSDGITGNYGYTF.

CDR3 nucleotide sequence: TGTGCCAGCAGCCAAGAACGGGGTTCACCCCTCCACTTT. The encoded protein is CASSQERGSPLHF. The chain employs TRBV14 and TRBJ1-6; no clear D gene. This CDR3 has 13 residues. CDR1 is SGHDN, CDR2 FVKESK, per germline. V lost 0 bases, J lost 9 bases, and 6 bases lay in between.

This clonotype was detected ten times or more. The J gene is TRBJ2-7, the V gene TRBV27, with 11 bases identical to TRBD1. This CDR3 has 14 residues. J gave up 4 bases and V 5 bases, and 4 bases lay outside the gene matches. Germline V lookup: CDR1 MNHEY, CDR2 SMNVEV (reference sequence). The CDR3 nucleotides read TGTGCCAGCAGTGGTGGGACAGGGGGTTACGAGCAGTACTTC. This codes for CASSGGTGGYEQYF.

This clonotype was found many times. The chain couples TRBV10-3 to TRBJ2-1; D possibly corresponds to TRBD1 (7 bases). The V and J ends lost 2 bases and 5 bases respectively, with 10 bases between them. CDR1 is ENHRY and CDR2 is SYGVKD in the germline V gene. The CDR3 has 14 amino acids. The CDR3 DNA reads as TGTGCCATCAGTGAGGCAGGGGGGAACAATGAGCAGTTCTTC. It encodes CAISEAGGNNEQFF.

The rearrangement uses TRBV5-1 and TRBJ2-1; D ambiguous. This CDR3 is 16 amino acids long. V was trimmed by 0 bases and J by 0 bases, leaving 10 bases between them. CDR1 and CDR2 (germline): SGHRS, YFSETQ. The CDR3 DNA follows: TGCGCCAGCAGCTTGGAGGGCCCGAGCTCCTACAATGAGCAGTTCTTC. Protein sequence: CASSLEGPSSYNEQFF. The full variable domain, in which reference TRBV5-1 and TRBJ2-1 provide the parts outside the CDR3, is KAGVTQTPRYLIKTRGQQVTLSCSPISGHRSVSWYQQTPGQGLQFLFEYFSETQRNKGNFPGRFSGRQFSNSRSEMNVSTLELGDSALYLCASSLEGPSSYNEQFFGPGTRLTVL.

The V call is TRBV25-1, the J call TRBJ2-6; D ambiguous. The CDR3 totals 17 residues. V was clipped by 7 bases and J by 0 bases, with 16 bases between them. Germline assignment: CDR1 MGHDK and CDR2 SYGVNS. CDR3 nucleotide sequence: TGTGCCAGCACCTCACATGTATCGAGCTCTGGGGCCAACGTCCTGACTTTC. It specifies CASTSHVSSSGANVLTF.

This chain joins TRBV6-5 and TRBJ2-7; the D gene is possibly TRBD1 (6 bases). Germline loops: CDR1 MNHEY, CDR2 SVGAGI. The CDR3 covers 13 residues. Trimming stripped 0 bases from V and 7 bases from J, with 10 bases between. The CDR3 sequence: CASSYSVRGEQYF. In nucleotides, the CDR3 is TGTGCCAGCAGTTACTCGGTTAGGGGGGAGCAGTACTTC.

This clonotype has ten or more counts. The V gene is TRBV4-3, the J gene TRBJ1-1; D perhaps matches TRBD1 (5 bases). Germline values: CDR1 LGHNA, CDR2 YSLEER. The CDR3 is made up of 15 amino acids. The germline V and J ends were trimmed by 2 bases and 1 base, with 11 bases remaining between them. CDR3: CASSQSLGGNTEAFF. The CDR3 DNA sequence: TGCGCCAGCAGCCAATCATTGGGGGGGAACACTGAAGCTTTCTTT.

This clonotype was found a few times. This chain connects TRBV14 to TRBJ2-3, with 12 bases that match TRBD2. The CDR3 loop spans 17 amino acids. Germline CDR1 is SGHDN and CDR2 is FVKESK. J lost 0 bases, V lost 4 bases, and 5 bases had no gene match. In DNA form, the CDR3 reads TGTGCCAGCAGCCGCGGACTAGCGGGGATTAGCACAGATACGCAGTATTTT. This translates into CASSRGLAGISTDTQYF.